The 18 T cell receptor beta chains below were found in one sample sequenced in a study of T cells in Graves' hyperthyroidism and ophthalmopathy. RNA transcripts served as the template for amplifying TCR beta CDR3 regions. Using the HTBI primer set, a first-round RT-PCR was run on the TCR CDR3. TCRdb fed the multiplex PCR reads into MiXCR, producing one record per CDR3 protein. This sample has around 400,000 distinct CDR3 sequences, with roughly 13% found just once. Sequencing was done on a sample of blood. The source of these receptors is a woman under 30 with Graves' hyperthyroidism.

There are a few counts of this clonotype. This may be a read error, as it is one base from a much larger clone. The chain recombines TRBV12-3 or TRBV12-4 with TRBJ1-2; TRBD1 is a possible D gene (6 bases). The CDR3 totals 15 residues. This chain's CDR3 is CVSSFPLTGNYGYTF. Here the CDR3 DNA reads TGTGTCAGCAGTTTTCCCCTCACAGGGAACTATGGCTACACCTTC.

This clonotype showed up many times. The V and J genes are TRBV27 and TRBJ1-1, with TRBD1 as a possible D gene (5 bases). This CDR3 contains 16 residues. Germline V lookup: CDR1 MNHEY, CDR2 SMNVEV (reference sequence). Trimming took off 0 bases at V and 1 base at J, with 12 bases between the two ends. The DNA for the CDR3 is TGTGCCAGCAGTTTATCGATGGGGCAGCCGAACACTGAAGCTTTCTTT. Its translation is CASSLSMGQPNTEAFF.

This clonotype was detected ten times or more. This sequence joins TRBV28 and TRBJ1-5; D is ambiguous. Germline CDR1 MDHEN, CDR2 SYDVKM. The CDR3 extends over 16 amino acids. V was clipped by 3 bases and J by 0 bases, with 12 bases between them. The CDR3 spells CASSFAPDYSNQPQHF. CDR3 in DNA: TGTGCCAGCAGTTTCGCGCCGGATTATAGCAATCAGCCCCAGCATTTT.

This clonotype was found a few times. This chain links TRBV19 with TRBJ2-5; tentative D call: TRBD1 (5 bases). CDR1 is LNHDA, CDR2 SQIVND, per germline (reference sequence). V lost 6 bases to trimming and J lost 2 bases, with 13 bases between them. The CDR3 runs to 14 residues. This CDR3 is CASSVQGWQETQYF. The CDR3 DNA reads as TGTGCCAGTAGCGTCCAGGGTTGGCAAGAGACCCAGTACTTC.

The sample holds many counts of this clonotype. J is TRBJ2-5 and V is TRBV2; D is uncertain. The V end was cut by 9 bases, the J end by 0 bases, with 5 bases between. This CDR3 spans 11 amino acids. From germline, CDR1 is SNHLY and CDR2 FYNNEI. CDR3 DNA sequence: TGTGCCAGTACCTACCAAGAGACCCAGTACTTC. Amino acids: CASTYQETQYF.

At least ten counts were recorded for this clonotype. The chain joins TRBV12-3 or TRBV12-4 to TRBJ1-5; weak D call: TRBD1 (6 bases). The CDR3 is made up of 16 amino acids. V shed 5 bases and J shed 3 bases, with 17 bases lying between them. Written as DNA, the CDR3 is TGTGCCAGCAGTCTACTAACTCAGGGGCCCAATCAGCCCCAGCATTTT. Amino acids: CASSLLTQGPNQPQHF.

Ten or more counts support this clonotype. The gene calls are TRBV20-1 and TRBJ2-1, with 7 bases that match TRBD2. Trimming removed 3 bases from V and 5 bases from J; junction bases left unmatched: 7. The CDR3 length is 14 residues. Germline V gene lookup returns CDR1 DFQATT and CDR2 SNEGSKA (reference sequence). CDR3 nucleotides: TGCAGTGCTAGTGGTCTAGCGGATGACAATGAGCAGTTCTTC. This gives the protein CSASGLADDNEQFF.

In this sample, this clonotype turned up once. A much bigger clone sits one base away, suggesting this may be a read error. The chain is built from TRBV7-9 and TRBJ1-1, with 8 bases identical to TRBD1. V lost 4 bases and J lost 6; bases outside the gene matches: 13. CDR1 is SEHNR, CDR2 FQNEAQ, per germline (reference sequence). The CDR3 contains 16 residues. In DNA form, the CDR3 reads TGTGCCAGCAGCTGGACAGGGATGGGGGGGGTACCTGAAGCTTTCTTT. This gives the protein CASSWTGMGGVPEAFF. Using reference TRBV7-9 and TRBJ1-1 for the parts outside the CDR3, the full variable domain is DTGVSQNPRHKITKRGQNVTFRCDPISEHNRLYWYRQTLGQGPEFLTYFQNEAQLEKSRLLSDRFSAERPKGSFSTLEIQRTEQGDSAMYLCASSWTGMGGVPEAFFGQGTRLTVV.

As concerns this clonotype: This may stem from a read error, because a much larger clone lies one nucleotide away. This chain links TRBV11-3 with TRBJ2-2, with D unclear. The V and J ends lost 5 bases and 6 bases respectively, with 19 bases between them. The CDR3 extends over 16 amino acids. Germline values: CDR1 SGHNT, CDR2 YENEEA. The CDR3 nucleotides read TGTGCCAGCAGCCCTGTCGGCGGTGAGGTCTCCGGGGAGCTGTTTTTT. As protein: CASSPVGGEVSGELFF. Full variable domain (remainder filled in from reference TRBV11-3 and TRBJ2-2): EAGVVQSPRYKIIEKKQPVAFWCNPISGHNTLYWYLQNLGQGPELLIRYENEEAVDDSQLPKDRFSAERLKGVDSTLKIQPAELGDSAVYLCASSPVGGEVSGELFFGEGSRLTVL.

This clonotype has at least ten counts. The CDR3 here is CSAWDWESYNEQFF. For the CDR3, the DNA is TGCAGTGCTTGGGACTGGGAATCCTACAATGAGCAGTTCTTC. The rearrangement joins TRBV20-1 to TRBJ2-1, with a weak D call TRBD2 (6 bases). The CDR3 sequence is 14 residues long. V lost 5 bases to trimming and J lost 1 base, with 12 bases between them. Germline assignment: CDR1 DFQATT and CDR2 SNEGSKA (reference sequence).

This clonotype was seen repeatedly, ten times or more. The chain employs TRBV11-2 and TRBJ2-5; D unresolved. The V gene lost 8 bases and the J gene lost 1 base, with 11 bases spanning the gap. From germline, CDR1 is SGHAT and CDR2 FQNNGV. CDR3 length equals 13 residues. The CDR3 reads CASGVEVQETQYF. The CDR3 DNA sequence: TGTGCCAGCGGGGTGGAAGTCCAAGAGACCCAGTACTTC.

At least ten counts were recorded for this clonotype. This chain connects TRBV28 to TRBJ2-5, with TRBD1 identical over 8 bases. Germline lookup yields CDR1 MDHEN and CDR2 SYDVKM. J was trimmed by 2 bases and V by 6 bases; bases with no gene match: 11. This CDR3 has 16 amino acids. CDR3 residues: CASSLAVGQVQETQYF. DNA for the CDR3: TGTGCCAGCAGCCTAGCCGTGGGACAGGTACAAGAGACCCAGTACTTC.

This clonotype was recorded at least ten times. This chain joins TRBV28 and TRBJ2-3; no clear D gene. CDR3 length: 14 residues. V was pared by 5 bases and J by 2 bases, with 11 bases between. Germline CDR1 and CDR2: MDHEN and SYDVKM. The CDR3 region is CASSNLTPTDTQYF. For the CDR3, the DNA is TGTGCCAGCAGTAACCTCACCCCCACAGATACGCAGTATTTT.

This chain connects TRBV7-2 to TRBJ1-2; no reliable D call. The CDR3 is 15 amino acids. V was cut by 2 bases and J by 4 bases, with 14 bases left in between. CDR1 SGHTA and CDR2 FQGNSA come from the germline V gene. CDR3 nucleotides: TGTGCCAGCAGCTTAACGTCGGAAAGCCTCTATGGCTACACCTTC. Translation: CASSLTSESLYGYTF. Together with reference TRBV7-2 and TRBJ1-2, the CDR3 gives the full variable domain: GAGVSQSPSNKVTEKGKDVELRCDPISGHTALYWYRQSLGQGLEFLIYFQGNSAPDKSGLPSDRFSAERTGGSVSTLTIQRTQQEDSAVYLCASSLTSESLYGYTFGSGTRLTVV.

This clonotype was recorded at least ten times. The chain is built from TRBV19 and TRBJ2-1, with TRBD1 identical over 8 bases. This CDR3 is built from 15 residues. The trim removed 4 bases at V and 4 bases at J, leaving 6 bases unmatched. Germline V gene lookup returns CDR1 LNHDA and CDR2 SQIVND (reference sequence). Written as DNA, the CDR3 is TGTGCCAGTAGTACCGGACAGGGCGGTTACAATGAGCAGTTCTTC. The encoded protein is CASSTGQGGYNEQFF.

This clonotype showed up many times. V is TRBV4-3 and J is TRBJ1-1; 10 bases line up with TRBD1. Germline loops: CDR1 LGHNA, CDR2 YSLEER. The CDR3 spans 16 residues. The V and J ends lost 4 bases and 0 bases, in that order; junction bases with no gene match: 5. CDR3 DNA: TGCGCCAGCAGCCCCGGGACAGGGGCTTTGAACACTGAAGCTTTCTTT. It specifies CASSPGTGALNTEAFF.

This clonotype was detected only a few times. The gene calls are TRBV15 and TRBJ1-1, with D uncertain. Per the germline V gene, CDR1 is LNHNV and CDR2 is YYDKDF (reference sequence). The CDR3 totals 12 residues. The ends were cut back, 4 bases at V and 4 bases at J, with 7 bases in the middle. CDR3 coding DNA: TGTGCCACCAGCATCGATTTCACTGAAGCTTTCTTT. This codes for CATSIDFTEAFF.

This clonotype has a count of ten or more. The chain is built from TRBV27 and TRBJ2-3; D unresolved. CDR3 size: 14 residues. CDR1 MNHEY and CDR2 SMNVEV come from the germline V gene (reference sequence). With 3 bases removed from V and 1 base from J, the gap between germline ends came to 8 bases. The CDR3 DNA reads TGTGCCAGCAGTTTGGTAGTGGGCACAGATACGCAGTATTTT. It is translated as CASSLVVGTDTQYF.